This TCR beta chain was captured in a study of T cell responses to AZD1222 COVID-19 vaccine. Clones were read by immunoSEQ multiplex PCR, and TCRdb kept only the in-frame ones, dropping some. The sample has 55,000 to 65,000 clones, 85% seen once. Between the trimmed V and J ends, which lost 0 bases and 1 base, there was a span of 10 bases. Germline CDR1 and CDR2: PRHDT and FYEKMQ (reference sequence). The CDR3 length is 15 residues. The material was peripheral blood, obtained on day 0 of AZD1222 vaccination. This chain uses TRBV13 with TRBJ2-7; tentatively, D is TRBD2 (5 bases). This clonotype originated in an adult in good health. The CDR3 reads CASSLGDSQSYEQYF. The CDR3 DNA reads TGTGCCAGCAGCTTAGGGGACTCGCAATCCTACGAGCAGTACTTC.